The clone carrying this TCR beta chain has more than one count but fewer than ten. Using immunoSEQ multiplex PCR, the repertoire was profiled, and TCRdb retains in-frame clones only, with some absent. The sample carries 40,000 to 45,000 clones, roughly nine tenths recorded once. This sample is part of a study of blood T cell repertoires in COVID-19. About the study: The United States, Italy and Spain provided the acute and convalescent COVID-19 samples.

The clonotype originates from a man in his fifties or sixties with active COVID-19. Specimen: peripheral blood.

In nucleotides, the CDR3 is TGTGCCAGCAGCACGACCCATAGCCACGAGCAGTACTTC. This gives the protein CASSTTHSHEQYF. This chain connects TRBV6-5 to TRBJ2-7; D unclear. The CDR3 contains 13 residues. Germline CDR1 and CDR2: MNHEY and SVGAGI. The V end lost 6 bases, the J end lost 5 bases, and 14 bases lay between the germline ends.